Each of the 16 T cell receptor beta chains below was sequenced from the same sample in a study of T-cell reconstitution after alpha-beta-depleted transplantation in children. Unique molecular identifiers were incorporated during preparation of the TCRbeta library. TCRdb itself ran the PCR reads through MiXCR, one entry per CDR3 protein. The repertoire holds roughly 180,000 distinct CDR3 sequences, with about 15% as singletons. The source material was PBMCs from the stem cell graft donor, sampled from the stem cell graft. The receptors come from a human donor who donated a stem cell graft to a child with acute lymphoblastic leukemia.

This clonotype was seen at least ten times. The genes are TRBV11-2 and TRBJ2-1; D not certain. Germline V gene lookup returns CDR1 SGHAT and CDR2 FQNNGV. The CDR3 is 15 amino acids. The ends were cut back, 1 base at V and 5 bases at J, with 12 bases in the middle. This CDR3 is CASSLAAGPNNEQFF. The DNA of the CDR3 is TGTGCCAGCAGCTTAGCGGCAGGTCCAAACAATGAGCAGTTCTTC.

The CDR3 DNA sequence: TGTGCCAGCAGCCAGTCGGGGGGGGCTGAGGCCACTGAAGCTTTCTTT. Translation: CASSQSGGAEATEAFF. The chain employs TRBV6-1 and TRBJ1-1; a possible D gene is TRBD1 (6 bases). Trimming shortened V by 6 bases and J by 4 bases, and 21 bases separated the two germline ends. CDR1 is MNHNS and CDR2 is SASEGT in the germline V gene. The CDR3 is 16 residues long.

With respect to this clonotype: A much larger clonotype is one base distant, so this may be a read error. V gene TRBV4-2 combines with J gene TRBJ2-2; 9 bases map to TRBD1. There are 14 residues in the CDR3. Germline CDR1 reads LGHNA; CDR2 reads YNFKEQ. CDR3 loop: CARSPDRGGGELFF. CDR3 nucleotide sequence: TGTGCCAGGAGCCCGGACAGGGGTGGAGGGGAGCTGTTTTTT.

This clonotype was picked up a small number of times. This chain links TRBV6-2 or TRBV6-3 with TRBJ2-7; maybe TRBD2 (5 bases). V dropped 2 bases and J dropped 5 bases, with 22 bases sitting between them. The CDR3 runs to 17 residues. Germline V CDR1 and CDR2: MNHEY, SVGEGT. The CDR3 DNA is TGTGCCAGCAGTTACCTCAGAAACGCAGGCGAGGGCCACGAGCAGTACTTC. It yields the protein CASSYLRNAGEGHEQYF.

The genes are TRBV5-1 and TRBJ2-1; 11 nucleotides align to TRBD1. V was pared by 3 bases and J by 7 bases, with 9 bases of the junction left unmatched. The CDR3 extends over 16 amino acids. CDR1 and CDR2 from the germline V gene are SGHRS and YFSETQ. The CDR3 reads CASSSPDRGQRNEQFF. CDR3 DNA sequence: TGCGCCAGCAGCTCCCCGGACAGGGGGCAGAGGAATGAGCAGTTCTTC.

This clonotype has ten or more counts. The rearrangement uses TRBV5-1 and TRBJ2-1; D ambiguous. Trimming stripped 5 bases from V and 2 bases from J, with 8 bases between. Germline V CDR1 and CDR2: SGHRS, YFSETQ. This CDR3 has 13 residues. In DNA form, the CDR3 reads TGCGCCAGCAGAGGCTTAGCCTACAATGAGCAGTTCTTC. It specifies CASRGLAYNEQFF.

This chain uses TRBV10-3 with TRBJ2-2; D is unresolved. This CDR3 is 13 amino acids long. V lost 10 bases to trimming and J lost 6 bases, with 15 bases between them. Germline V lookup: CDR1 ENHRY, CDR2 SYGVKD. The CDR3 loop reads CATHSAVPGELFF. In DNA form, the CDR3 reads TGTGCCACCCACAGTGCCGTACCCGGGGAGCTGTTTTTT.

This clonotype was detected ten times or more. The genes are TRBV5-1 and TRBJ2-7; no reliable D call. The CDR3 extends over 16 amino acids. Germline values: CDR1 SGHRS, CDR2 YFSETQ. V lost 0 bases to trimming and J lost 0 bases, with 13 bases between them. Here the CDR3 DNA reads TGCGCCAGCAGCTTGGGGTCAGAGTGGAGCTCCTACGAGCAGTACTTC. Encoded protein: CASSLGSEWSSYEQYF.

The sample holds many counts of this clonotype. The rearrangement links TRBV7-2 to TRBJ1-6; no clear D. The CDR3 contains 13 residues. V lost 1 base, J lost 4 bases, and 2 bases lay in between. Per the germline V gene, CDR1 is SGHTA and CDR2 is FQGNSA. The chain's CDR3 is CASSLGYNSPLHF. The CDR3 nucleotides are TGTGCCAGCAGCTTAGGATATAATTCACCCCTCCACTTT.

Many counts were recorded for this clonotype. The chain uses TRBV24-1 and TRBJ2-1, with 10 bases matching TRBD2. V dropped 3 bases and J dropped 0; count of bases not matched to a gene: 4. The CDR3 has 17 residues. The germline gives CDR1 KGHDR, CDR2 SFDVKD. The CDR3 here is CATSDPSGRSSYNEQFF. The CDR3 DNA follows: TGTGCCACCAGTGATCCTAGCGGGAGAAGCTCCTACAATGAGCAGTTCTTC.

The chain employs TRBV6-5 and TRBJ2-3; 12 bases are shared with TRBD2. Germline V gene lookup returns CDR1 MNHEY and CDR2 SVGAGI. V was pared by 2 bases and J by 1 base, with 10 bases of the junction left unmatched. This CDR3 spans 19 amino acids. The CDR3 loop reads CASSYTLPSGRARTDTQYF. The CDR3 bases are TGTGCCAGCAGTTACACCCTCCCTAGCGGGAGGGCCCGCACAGATACGCAGTATTTT.

The CDR3 bases are TGCAGTGCTAGAGATCCGGCTAGCGGTACTACTAACTACGAGCAGTACTTC. Protein: CSARDPASGTTNYEQYF. The chain has TRBV20-1 and TRBJ2-7; 7 bases map to TRBD2. Germline-derived CDR1 and CDR2 are DFQATT and SNEGSKA (reference sequence). Losses at the gene ends were 0 bases for V and 3 bases for J; bases not matched to a gene: 14. The CDR3 covers 17 residues.

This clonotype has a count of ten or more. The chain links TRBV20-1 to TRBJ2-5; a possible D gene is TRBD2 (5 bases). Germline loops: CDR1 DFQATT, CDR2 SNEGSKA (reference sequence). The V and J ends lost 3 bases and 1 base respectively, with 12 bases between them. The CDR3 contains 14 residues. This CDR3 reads CSARDWSTQETQYF. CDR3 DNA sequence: TGCAGTGCTAGGGACTGGAGTACCCAAGAGACCCAGTACTTC.

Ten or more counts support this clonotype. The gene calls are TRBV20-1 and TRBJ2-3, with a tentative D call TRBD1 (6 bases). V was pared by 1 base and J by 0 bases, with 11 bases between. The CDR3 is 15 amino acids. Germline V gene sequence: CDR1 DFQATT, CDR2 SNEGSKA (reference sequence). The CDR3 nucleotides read TGCAGTGCTAGAGCTTTCCAGGGGAGCACAGATACGCAGTATTTT. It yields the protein CSARAFQGSTDTQYF.

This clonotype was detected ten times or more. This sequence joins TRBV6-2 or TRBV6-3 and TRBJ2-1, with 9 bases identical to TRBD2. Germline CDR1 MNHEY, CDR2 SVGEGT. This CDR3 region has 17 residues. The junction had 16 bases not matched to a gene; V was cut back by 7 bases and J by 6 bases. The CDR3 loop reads CASTRGAGGSRVNEQFF. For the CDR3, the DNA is TGTGCCAGCACCCGGGGAGCGGGAGGCTCGAGGGTCAATGAGCAGTTCTTC.

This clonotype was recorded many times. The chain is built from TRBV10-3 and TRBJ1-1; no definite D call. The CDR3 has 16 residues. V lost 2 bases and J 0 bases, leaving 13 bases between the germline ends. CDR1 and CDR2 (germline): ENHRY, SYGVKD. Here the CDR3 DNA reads TGTGCCATCAGTGAGCGAACATGCCATATGAACACTGAAGCTTTCTTT. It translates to CAISERTCHMNTEAFF.